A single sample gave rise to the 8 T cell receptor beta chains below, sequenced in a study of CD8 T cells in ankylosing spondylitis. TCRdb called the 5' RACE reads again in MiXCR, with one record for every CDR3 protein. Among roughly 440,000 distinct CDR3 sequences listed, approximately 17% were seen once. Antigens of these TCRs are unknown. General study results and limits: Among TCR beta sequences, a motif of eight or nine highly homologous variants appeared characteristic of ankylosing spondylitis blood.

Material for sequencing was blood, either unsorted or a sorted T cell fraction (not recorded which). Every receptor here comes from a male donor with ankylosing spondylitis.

CDR3 nucleotides: TGTGCCAGCAGTTACTCCGGGACAGGGGGCACAGATACGCAGTATTTT. Translating gives CASSYSGTGGTDTQYF. V and J are TRBV6-5 and TRBJ2-3; 10 nucleotides align to TRBD1. Trimming removed 0 bases from V and 1 base from J; junction bases left unmatched: 1. CDR1 is MNHEY, CDR2 SVGAGI, per germline. There are 16 residues in the CDR3.

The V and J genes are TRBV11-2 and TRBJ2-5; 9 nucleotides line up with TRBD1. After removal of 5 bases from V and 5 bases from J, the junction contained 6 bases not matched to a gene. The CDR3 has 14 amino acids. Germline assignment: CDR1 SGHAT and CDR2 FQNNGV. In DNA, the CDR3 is TGTGCCAGCAGCCGACAGGGGGGAAGTGAGACCCAGTACTTC. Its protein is CASSRQGGSETQYF.

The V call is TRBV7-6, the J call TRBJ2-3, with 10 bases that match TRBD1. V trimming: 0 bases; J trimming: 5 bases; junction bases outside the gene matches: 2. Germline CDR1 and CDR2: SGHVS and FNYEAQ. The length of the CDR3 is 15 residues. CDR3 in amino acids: CASSLAGTGVDTQYF. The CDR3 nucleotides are TGTGCCAGCAGCTTAGCGGGGACAGGGGTAGATACGCAGTATTTT.

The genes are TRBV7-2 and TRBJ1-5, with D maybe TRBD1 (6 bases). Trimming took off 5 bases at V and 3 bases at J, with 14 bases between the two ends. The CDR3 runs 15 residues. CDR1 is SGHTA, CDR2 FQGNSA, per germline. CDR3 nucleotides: TGTGCCAGCAGCCTGAAGACAGGAATCAATCAGCCCCAGCATTTT. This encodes CASSLKTGINQPQHF.

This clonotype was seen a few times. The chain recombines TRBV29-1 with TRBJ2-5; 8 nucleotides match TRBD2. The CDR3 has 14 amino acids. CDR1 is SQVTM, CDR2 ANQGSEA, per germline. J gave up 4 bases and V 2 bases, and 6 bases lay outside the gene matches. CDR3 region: CSVEKNGGAETQYF. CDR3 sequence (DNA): TGCAGCGTTGAAAAAAACGGGGGGGCAGAGACCCAGTACTTC.

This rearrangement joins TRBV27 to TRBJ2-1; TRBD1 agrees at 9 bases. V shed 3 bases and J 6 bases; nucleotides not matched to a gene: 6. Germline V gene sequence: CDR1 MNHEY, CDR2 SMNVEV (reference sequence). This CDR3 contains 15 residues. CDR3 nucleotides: TGTGCCAGCAGTTTTACGGGACAGGGCCTCAATGAGCAGTTCTTC. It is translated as CASSFTGQGLNEQFF.

The CDR3 bases are TGTGCCAGCAGCATACTGATAGCGGGGGGCGTTGATACGCAGTATTTT. Translated, it gives CASSILIAGGVDTQYF. The rearrangement joins TRBV13 to TRBJ2-3, with 10 nucleotides matching TRBD2. Germline assignment: CDR1 PRHDT and CDR2 FYEKMQ (reference sequence). This CDR3 spans 16 amino acids. Unmatched junction bases numbered 11, after V lost 5 bases and J lost 6 bases.

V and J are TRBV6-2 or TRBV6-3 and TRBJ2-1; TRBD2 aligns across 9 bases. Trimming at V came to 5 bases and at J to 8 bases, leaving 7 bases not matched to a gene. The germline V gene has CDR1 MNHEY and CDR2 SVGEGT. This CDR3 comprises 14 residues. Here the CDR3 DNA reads TGTGCCAGCAGTCAAGGGGGACTAGCTGATGAGCAGTTCTTC. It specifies CASSQGGLADEQFF.